The source of this T cell receptor (beta chain) is a study of blood T cell repertoires in COVID-19. Study information: There were acute and convalescent COVID-19 samples, and they came from the United States, Italy and Spain. Sample material is recorded as cDNA or gDNA derived from T cells, B-cell-depleted T cells, or PBMCs.

Germline loops: CDR1 LGHDT, CDR2 YNNKEL (reference sequence). This CDR3 contains 12 residues. V was cut by 2 bases and J by 5 bases, with 6 bases left in between. In the source study's methods: Reference gene primer amplification gave estimated nucleated cell counts. The assay was immunoSEQ multiplex PCR, and TCRdb's table has in-frame clones only and misses some. V and J calls and clone size follow that table, whereas D and trimming were derived from the DNA. The sample includes tens of thousands of clones, 70% to 90% of them seen just once. The rearrangement joins TRBV3-1 (or the pseudogene TRBV3-2) to TRBJ2-5; D remains ambiguous. The TCR comes from a man in his 70s with acute or convalescent COVID-19. Input material: peripheral blood. The CDR3 is CASSQNAETQYF. As DNA, the CDR3 is TGTGCCAGCAGCCAAAATGCGGAGACCCAGTACTTC.